One T cell receptor beta chain is described in this entry. TCRdb re-called the PCR reads with MiXCR, one entry per CDR3 protein. Seen here are roughly 14,000 distinct CDR3 sequences, 69% observed once, and the top ten hold about 1%. The germline V gene has CDR1 SGHRS and CDR2 YFSETQ. This CDR3 comprises 12 residues. Trimming cost V 1 base and J 8 bases, with 9 bases left between them. The sample originates from a study of vaccination and CD4 T cells after COVID-19. Overall study context: Recovered patients in the cohort numbered six men and four women, two of them Hispanic. Once diagnosed, patients had post-COVID samples drawn a median roughly 97 days later (range 35 to 161).

Positive tests by PCR, dated March to December 2020, predated US Alpha, Beta and Delta variants. The J gene is TRBJ1-2, the V gene TRBV5-1, with TRBD1 as a possible D gene (5 bases). Sequences were derived from CD4+ T cells from blood, sampled after SARS-CoV-2 vaccination. The receptor was isolated from a human donor who had recovered from COVID-19. CDR3 in amino acids: CASSLQGSGYTF. The CDR3 DNA sequence: TGCGCCAGCAGCTTGCAGGGAAGCGGCTACACCTTC.